This paragraph covers one T cell receptor beta chain sequence. Antigen unknown. Sequencing used immunoSEQ multiplex PCR; TCRdb keeps in-frame clones, though not all of them. This sample yields 65,000 to 70,000 clones, of which approximately 89% are seen a single time; 0.3% belongs to the top ten. The sample comes from a study of OX40 agonist ivuxolimab in advanced cancers. Study-level results: Low normalized T-cell clonal expansion also characterized some of the nonresponders. Dose levels from 0.1 to 3.0 mg/kg saw CD4+ and CD8+ blood T cells expand clonally by week 6. Expanded clones belonging to CD8+ T cells outnumbered, on average, those of CD4+.

Germline V CDR1 and CDR2: SNHLY, FYNNEI. The ends were cut back, 4 bases at V and 5 bases at J, with 8 bases in the middle. This CDR3 contains 12 residues. The V call is TRBV2, the J call TRBJ2-5; D not resolved. The material was CD4+ or CD8+ T cells sorted from blood, obtained in a trial of the OX40 agonist ivuxolimab. This sequence originates from an adult with an advanced solid tumor such as melanoma, head and neck, liver or kidney cancer. The CDR3: CASSAGRETQYF. CDR3 nucleotides: TGTGCCAGCAGTGCCGGACGGGAGACCCAGTACTTC.